This TCR beta chain appears in the sequencing data of a study of regulatory and conventional T cells in RAG deficiency. Study-wide findings and caveats: Control T-cell subsets had markedly higher Shannon entropy and lower Simpson indices than RAG-deficient patients.

The protocol was immunoSEQ multiplex PCR, while the TCRdb copy is restricted to in-frame clones and leaves out a portion. Of roughly 32,000 clones in the sample, over 75% were seen once. The CDR3 consists of 13 residues. Germline V lookup: CDR1 MDHEN, CDR2 SYDVKM. Trimming at V came to 5 bases and at J to 0 bases, leaving 1 base not matched to a gene. Turning to this clone: Its matching antigen is unknown.

These data are also associated with another study on regulatory T cells. That report notes: The PCR used 52 TRBV and 13 TRBJ primers.

The receptor was isolated from a human donor in good health. Sequenced sample: CD8+ T cells sorted from blood. The chain links TRBV28 to TRBJ2-7; 7 positions match TRBD1. CDR3 DNA: TGTGCCAGCAGTGGGACAGACTCCTACGAGCAGTACTTC. It encodes CASSGTDSYEQYF.